This TCR beta chain stems from a study of cytomegalovirus exposure and HLA in healthy donors. Points from the study as a whole: For most TCR beta V segments, an earlier analysis put the productive rate at about 87% or about 30% of the time.

This clone has a single count. What it binds is not known. In the same sample, other DNA sequences code for this CDR3. Donors sampled were nominally healthy, though unrecorded immune exposures were likely. In the PCR, 60 Vbeta and 13 Jbeta primers were used. Method: immunoSEQ multiplex PCR; TCRdb's copy keeps in-frame clones and lacks some. The sample contains roughly 170,000 clones, around 86% of which appear only once. V was pared by 2 bases and J by 5 bases, with 13 bases between. Germline CDR1 reads SGHNT; CDR2 reads YYREEE (reference sequence). The CDR3 sequence is 14 residues long. Sequencing input: PBMCs. This TCR derives from a man aged 45-60 years in good health and CMV-seronegative. The V gene is TRBV5-4, the J gene TRBJ1-2, with a tentative D call TRBD1 (5 bases). In DNA form, the CDR3 reads TGTGCCAGCAGCTTTGGGGGGGGAGATTATGGCTACACCTTC. Protein sequence: CASSFGGGDYGYTF.